This is a list of T cell receptor beta chains from one sample in a study of OX40 agonist ivuxolimab in advanced cancers. Measured with immunoSEQ multiplex PCR; TCRdb has only the in-frame clones, and not every one. The sample holds tens of thousands of clones; nearly 90% are singletons and the top ten take about 0.58%. This specimen was CD4+ or CD8+ T cells sorted from blood, taken in a trial of the OX40 agonist ivuxolimab. The receptors come from an adult with an advanced solid tumor such as melanoma, head and neck, liver or kidney cancer. Each CDR3 is given with its conserved first and last residue. The D gene is left open where the match is weak. Part of the rows lack a size; the others show once, few, many or a class for expanded clones.

- | TRBJ1-1 | - | TRBV5-1 | CASSLGSLNTEAFF | TGCGCCAGCAGCTTAGGTAGTTTGAACACTGAAGCTTTCTTT
- | TRBJ2-5 | once | TRBV11-1 | CASSLGEETQYF | TGTGCCAGCAGCTTAGGGGAAGAGACCCAGTACTTC
TRBD1 | TRBJ1-3 | - | TRBV29-1 | CSVETGRSGNTIYF | TGCAGCGTGGAGACAGGGCGCTCTGGAAACACCATATATTTT
TRBD2 | TRBJ2-2 | once | TRBV19 | CASSPIAGVGTGELFF | TGTGCCAGTAGTCCCATAGCGGGAGTAGGGACCGGGGAGCTGTTTTTT
- | TRBJ1-1 | - | TRBV19 | CASSIRGADTEAFF | TGTGCCAGTAGTATCCGGGGGGCGGACACTGAAGCTTTCTTT
TRBD1 | TRBJ1-1 | - | TRBV30 | CAWSRQGVTEAFF | TGTGCCTGGAGTCGACAGGGAGTCACTGAAGCTTTCTTT
- | TRBJ2-6 | once | TRBV9 | CASSASTGWANVLTF | TGTGCCAGCAGCGCATCGACCGGCTGGGCCAACGTCCTGACTTTC
- | TRBJ1-2 | - | TRBV14 | CASSQDADNYGYTF | TGTGCCAGCAGCCAAGATGCAGACAACTATGGCTACACCTTC
TRBD1 | TRBJ2-5 | - | TRBV29-1 | CSVEGPRQGGLETQYF | TGCAGCGTTGAAGGTCCGAGACAGGGTGGGTTAGAGACCCAGTACTTC
- | TRBJ1-1 | - | TRBV18 | CASSPSGRVNTEAFF | TGTGCCAGCTCACCCTCAGGCAGAGTGAACACTGAAGCTTTCTTT
- | TRBJ2-7 | - | TRBV27 | CASKPLIDHEQYF | TGTGCCAGCAAACCCCTCATCGATCACGAGCAGTACTTC
TRBD2 | TRBJ2-1 | - | TRBV10-2 | CASKNGLAGGNNEQFF | TGCGCCAGTAAAAACGGGCTAGCGGGAGGGAACAATGAGCAGTTCTTC
- | TRBJ2-1 | - | TRBV6-1 | CASLFNNEQFF | TGTGCCAGCCTCTTCAACAATGAGCAGTTCTTC
TRBD2 | TRBJ2-7 | - | TRBV19 | CASSIGGGRYSYEQYF | TGTGCCAGTAGTATAGGGGGCGGGAGGTACTCCTACGAGCAGTACTTC
TRBD1 | TRBJ2-2 | - | TRBV5-1 | CASSMTGVDGELFF | TGCGCCAGCAGCATGACAGGGGTTGACGGGGAGCTGTTTTTT
- | TRBJ2-2 | - | TRBV7-6 | CASSLVPNTGELFF | TGTGCCAGCAGCTTAGTCCCCAACACCGGGGAGCTGTTTTTT
TRBD1 | TRBJ2-5 | - | TRBV30 | CAWIGTATGETQYF | TGTGCCTGGATCGGGACAGCTACTGGGGAGACCCAGTACTTC
TRBD1 | TRBJ1-6 | once | TRBV19 | CASTDRAYNSPLHF | TGTGCCAGTACGGACAGGGCCTATAATTCACCCCTCCACTTT
- | TRBJ1-5 | - | TRBV15 | CATSRDAGQPQHF | TGTGCCACCAGCAGAGATGCCGGTCAGCCCCAGCATTTT
- | TRBJ2-7 | - | TRBV19 | CASSMGYEQYF | TGTGCCAGTAGTATGGGTTACGAGCAGTACTTC
TRBD2 | TRBJ2-7 | - | TRBV5-5 | CASKWQRDGSYEQYF | TGTGCCAGCAAGTGGCAGCGGGATGGCTCCTACGAGCAGTACTTC
- | TRBJ1-5 | few | TRBV7-2 | CASSLQRNQPQHF | TGTGCCAGCAGCTTACAGCGCAATCAGCCCCAGCATTTT
- | TRBJ1-5 | - | TRBV5-4 | CASSLAGGGQPQHF | TGTGCCAGCAGCTTGGCCGGGGGAGGTCAGCCCCAGCATTTT
TRBD2 | TRBJ2-2 | once | TRBV5-1 | CASSLGAGGSTGELFF | TGCGCCAGCAGCTTGGGAGCGGGAGGGAGCACCGGGGAGCTGTTTTTT
- | TRBJ2-1 | once | TRBV4-1 | CASSQEKASAALSYNEQFF | TGCGCCAGCAGCCAAGAAAAAGCGTCGGCAGCACTCTCCTACAATGAGCAGTTCTTC
- | TRBJ2-2 | - | TRBV18 | CASSPSWQRKGYAGELFF | TGTGCCAGCTCACCAAGTTGGCAACGAAAGGGGTACGCCGGGGAGCTGTTTTTT
TRBD1 | TRBJ2-7 | - | TRBV9 | CASSAGRTGGPVDEQYF | TGTGCCAGCAGCGCTGGGCGGACAGGGGGACCAGTTGACGAGCAGTACTTC
- | TRBJ2-7 | - | TRBV6-1 | CASSERGAYEQYF | TGTGCCAGCAGTGAAAGGGGGGCCTACGAGCAGTACTTC
- | TRBJ2-7 | - | TRBV11-3 | CASSSQPAGREQYF | TGTGCCAGCAGCTCACAACCTGCAGGGCGGGAGCAGTACTTC
- | TRBJ2-5 | few | TRBV7-2 | CASSLAETQYF | TGTGCCAGCAGCTTAGCAGAGACCCAGTACTTC
TRBD1 | TRBJ2-5 | once | TRBV4-2 | CASSLETGGGETQYF | TGTGCCAGCAGCCTAGAAACAGGGGGAGGCGAGACCCAGTACTTC
TRBD1 | TRBJ2-7 | - | TRBV2 | CASSDRGPPSYEQYF | TGTGCCAGCAGTGACAGGGGGCCTCCCTCCTACGAGCAGTACTTC
- | TRBJ2-1 | - | TRBV25-1 | CASSGQYYNEQFF | TGTGCCAGCAGTGGACAGTACTACAATGAGCAGTTCTTC
- | TRBJ2-3 | - | TRBV29-1 | CSVAAGAFTDTQYF | TGCAGCGTTGCCGCAGGGGCTTTCACAGATACGCAGTATTTT
- | TRBJ2-7 | once | TRBV6-6 | CASSYKTGVSYEQYF | TGTGCCAGCAGTTACAAGACAGGTGTCTCCTACGAGCAGTACTTC
- | TRBJ2-7 | - | TRBV28 | CASSSQGKYEQYF | TGTGCCAGCAGTTCACAGGGCAAATACGAGCAGTACTTC
- | TRBJ2-2 | - | TRBV13 | CASSLIGVGELFF | TGTGCCAGCAGCTTAATAGGGGTCGGGGAGCTGTTTTTT
- | TRBJ1-2 | - | TRBV5-1 | CASSSSGAIGYGYTF | TGCGCCAGCAGCTCGTCAGGGGCTATAGGGTATGGCTACACCTTC
- | TRBJ1-2 | - | TRBV19 | CASSSWDLWGYTF | TGTGCCAGTAGTTCTTGGGACCTGTGGGGCTACACCTTC
- | TRBJ2-7 | - | TRBV28 | CASSFPGRDPYEQYF | TGTGCCAGCAGTTTCCCGGGACGGGATCCCTACGAGCAGTACTTC
TRBD1 | TRBJ1-2 | - | TRBV19 | CASSIRDRGYGYTF | TGTGCCAGTAGTATTCGGGACAGGGGTTACGGCTACACCTTC
TRBD2 | TRBJ2-3 | - | TRBV11-3 | CASRAGVADTQYF | TGTGCCAGCAGGGCGGGAGTCGCAGATACGCAGTATTTT
- | TRBJ1-5 | - | TRBV10-2 | CASSLQGSQPQHF | TGCGCCAGCAGTTTACAGGGTAGTCAGCCCCAGCATTTT
- | TRBJ2-7 | - | TRBV10-3 | CAISESTRVAYEQYF | TGTGCCATCAGTGAGTCGACCAGGGTAGCCTACGAGCAGTACTTC
- | TRBJ2-2 | - | TRBV10-3 | CAIRADTGELFF | TGTGCCATCAGGGCAGACACCGGGGAGCTGTTTTTT
- | TRBJ1-1 | - | TRBV11-2 | CASSFPGTPNTEAFF | TGTGCCAGCAGCTTCCCCGGGACACCTAATACTGAAGCTTTCTTT
TRBD1 | TRBJ1-1 | - | TRBV5-4 | CASSWRDRNTEAFF | TGTGCCAGCAGCTGGCGGGACAGGAACACTGAAGCTTTCTTT
- | TRBJ2-7 | - | TRBV7-2 | CASSFGMGEQYF | TGTGCCAGCAGCTTCGGGATGGGCGAGCAGTACTTC
- | TRBJ1-6 | - | TRBV10-2 | CASSATQGSPLHF | TGCGCCAGCAGTGCCACCCAGGGTTCACCCCTCCACTTT
TRBD1 | TRBJ2-7 | - | TRBV28 | CASSGGQGFLGGKYF | TGTGCCAGCAGTGGGGGACAGGGGTTCCTAGGGGGAAAGTACTTC